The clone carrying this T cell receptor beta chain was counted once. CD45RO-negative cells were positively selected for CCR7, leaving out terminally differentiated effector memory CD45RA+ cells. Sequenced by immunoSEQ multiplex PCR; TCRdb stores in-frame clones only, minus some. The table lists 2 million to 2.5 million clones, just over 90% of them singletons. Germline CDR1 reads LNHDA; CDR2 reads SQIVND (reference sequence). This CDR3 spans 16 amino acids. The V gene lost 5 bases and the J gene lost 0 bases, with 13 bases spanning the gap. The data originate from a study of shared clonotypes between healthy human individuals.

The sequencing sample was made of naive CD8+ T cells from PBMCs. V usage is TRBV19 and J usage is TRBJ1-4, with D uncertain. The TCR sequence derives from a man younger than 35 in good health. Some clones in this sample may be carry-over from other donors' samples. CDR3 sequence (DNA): TGTGCCAGTAGTTCGGGTACGGGATCAACTAATGAAAAACTGTTTTTT. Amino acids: CASSSGTGSTNEKLFF. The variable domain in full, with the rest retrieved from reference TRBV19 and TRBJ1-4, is DGGITQSPKYLFRKEGQNVTLSCEQNLNHDAMYWYRQDPGQGLRLIYYSQIVNDFQKGDIAEGYSVSREKKESFPLTVTSAQKNPTAFYLCASSSGTGSTNEKLFFGSGTQLSVL.